This T cell receptor beta chain emerged from a study of T cell repertoires in cytomegalovirus infection. Study summary: Indications came from public TCR beta signatures; they pointed to CMV infection and to a matching HLA type.

The CDR3 totals 15 residues. Germline V gives CDR1 SGHNT, CDR2 YENEEA. With 2 bases clipped from V and 4 bases from J, the junction kept 7 bases outside the gene matches. Only one count was recorded for this clonotype. Antigen: not known. TCRdb fed the reads into MiXCR, producing one record per CDR3 protein. This sample yields more than 250,000 distinct CDR3 sequences, of which roughly 25% are seen a single time; more than 10% belongs to the top ten. General study results and limits: Identification of carriers of CMV plus the relevant HLA was achieved through cumulative public TCR beta family frequency.

The chain links TRBV11-3 to TRBJ2-5; 7 bases are a match to TRBD2. The clonotype was recovered from a human donor in good health (CMV status not recorded). Some clones in this sample may be carry-over from other donors' samples. The sequences come from cultured PBMCs, collected from culture after CMV antigen stimulation. CDR3 DNA: TGTGCCAGCAGCTTAAATCGCGGGAGAGGAGAGACCCAGTACTTC. It yields the protein CASSLNRGRGETQYF.